The clone carrying this T cell receptor (beta chain) occurred a few times. The antigen is not known. This specimen belongs to a study of identical twins. Overall study results and limits: Excess sharing by twins proved weaker in beta out-of-frame sequences. Insertions ran lower in abundant cord blood beta clonotypes, though not in memory repertoires.

Unique molecular identifiers were present on cDNA, and template switching added a universal primer site. One entry per CDR3 protein results from TCRdb running MiXCR on the 5' RACE reads. The sample shows a few hundred thousand distinct CDR3 sequences, more than 6.5% of them seen only once. CDR3 length: 18 residues. Germline loops: CDR1 MGHRA, CDR2 YSYEKL. The V and J ends lost 1 base and 2 bases respectively, with 19 bases between them. A further study also used this sample, focusing on yellow fever vaccine responses in identical twins.

Sequenced input: memory (CD45RO+) T cells sorted from blood. The clonotype originates from a woman aged 18-29 years in good health. This chain connects TRBV4-1 to TRBJ2-3, with D tentatively TRBD2 (7 bases). The CDR3 DNA reads TGCGCCAGCAGCCAAGGGGGGGCGGGGGCGATTCTCACAGATACGCAGTATTTT. This codes for CASSQGGAGAILTDTQYF.